This entry features one TCR beta chain sequence. This clonotype was seen only a few times. Its antigen specificity is not known. No base-level quality is on record; no much larger clone is a single base apart. The data belong to a study of identical twins (dated by TCRdb to 2016 to 2017). About the investigation overall: TCR alpha and beta repertoires from monozygotic twins, unrelated adults of various ages and cord blood were deep-sequenced to test whether fetal clonotypes persist. To rule out contamination, replicate twin experiments were performed at different times with different library preparation protocols. Results the study describes overall, beyond this receptor: Conclusions relied on cross-sectional statistical analysis, since the same donors could not be followed over many years. The excess sharing between twins in beta out-of-frame sequences was weaker because fewer shared sequences reduced the signal-to-noise ratio. Abundant cord blood beta clonotypes had fewer insertions, young adult naive repertoires showed a similar but weaker trend, and memory repertoires showed no such trend. Compared with coincidental sharing between unrelated individuals, an excess of low generation-probability sequences was observed among out-of-frame TCR alpha sequences shared between twins. In monozygotic twins, recombination models systematically underestimated out-of-frame TCR alpha sharing, but the models matched the sharing seen between unrelated individuals. Zero-insertion analyses could be partly confounded by invariant T cells such as MAIT and iNKT, although diverse VJ usage argued against such confounding for most clonotypes.

Every donor was a healthy Caucasian. The twin cohort comprised three pairs of female monozygotic twins, all aged about 18 to 29 years. Positive isolation kits from Invitrogen were used to isolate CD4+ and CD8+ T cell populations. Library method: 5' RACE. Instrument used: Illumina HiSeq 2000. A universal primer binding site was introduced by template switching, and a unique molecular identifier was present in the final cDNA, enabling accurate counting of TCR cDNA molecules. Specific primers in the conserved constant-segment region were used to synthesize first-strand cDNA for TCR alpha and beta chains. Each cDNA library was double barcoded, with a SMART-Mk sample barcode plus Illumina barcodes, to control for contamination. TruSeq adapter sequences and Illumina sample barcodes were added in two successive PCR steps. TCR alpha and beta cDNA libraries were sequenced on the Illumina HiSeq platform with custom primers. The published analysis was carried out like this. MiGEC was used to process raw reads and extract unique molecular identifiers, and MiXCR was used to find CDR3 positions. For each individual, recombination models were inferred using an EM algorithm with the repgenHMM and IGoR tools. The analysis of shared clonotypes was done with the tcR package in R, with sharing normalized by the product of cloneset sizes. Out-of-frame nonproductive sequences were analyzed to study raw recombination free of thymic and clonal selection effects. The public reads were run again by TCRdb, first through fastp at Q25 and then through MiXCR, and only productive beta chains were kept. Every distinct CDR3 protein forms one entry, paired with its most common genes and DNA. Here the V and J calls rest on TCRdb's processing, not on the authors' analysis. Across this sample there are around 530,000 distinct CDR3 sequences, with 13% to 15% seen only once. Roughly 0.46% of the sample lies in the top ten.

At the junction V is shortened by 2 bases and J by 5 bases; bases outside the gene matches: 7. The germline V gene sets CDR1 to MNHEY and CDR2 to SVGAGI. The CDR3 measures 15 amino acids from cysteine to phenylalanine. The only DNA kept is the CDR3, 45 bases in frame from the first base. These records were also assigned to another study, of yellow fever vaccine responses in identical twins. Looking at the second paper: The T cell response to vaccination in identical twins was reported by the authors to appear partly convergent and partly personalized. In identical twins, the study followed T cell clones that responded to the vaccine with precision.

This clonotype was obtained from a woman aged 18-35 years in good health. The V gene is TRBV6-5 and the J gene is TRBJ1-1; the junction holds 8 bases that match TRBD1. Specimen: CD4+ T cells sorted from blood. The DNA reads TGTGCCAGCAGTTACCCAGGACAGGGTGGAACTGAAGCTTTCTTT. The resulting protein is CASSYPGQGGTEAFF.